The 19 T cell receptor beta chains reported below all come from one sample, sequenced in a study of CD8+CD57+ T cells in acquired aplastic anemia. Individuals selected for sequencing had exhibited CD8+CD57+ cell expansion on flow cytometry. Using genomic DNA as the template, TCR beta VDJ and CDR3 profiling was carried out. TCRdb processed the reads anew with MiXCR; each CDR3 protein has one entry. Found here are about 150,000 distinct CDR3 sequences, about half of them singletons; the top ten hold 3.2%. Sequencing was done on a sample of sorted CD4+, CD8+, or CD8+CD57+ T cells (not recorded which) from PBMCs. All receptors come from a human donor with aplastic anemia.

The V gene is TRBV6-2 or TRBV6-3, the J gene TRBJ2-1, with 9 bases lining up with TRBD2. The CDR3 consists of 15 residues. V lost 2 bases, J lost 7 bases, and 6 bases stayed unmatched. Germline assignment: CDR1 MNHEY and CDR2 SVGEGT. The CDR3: CASSYGTSIGNEQFF. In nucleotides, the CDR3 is TGTGCCAGCAGTTACGGGACTAGCATAGGGAATGAGCAGTTCTTC.

The CDR3 nucleotides read TGCAGCGTTGCAGGGATCGGTACACCCCTCCACTTT. Protein: CSVAGIGTPLHF. V is TRBV29-1 and J is TRBJ1-6; TRBD1 is a possible D gene (5 bases). Germline CDR1 reads SQVTM; CDR2 reads ANQGSEA. The CDR3 runs to 12 residues. V lost 4 bases and J 11 bases, leaving 12 bases between the germline ends.

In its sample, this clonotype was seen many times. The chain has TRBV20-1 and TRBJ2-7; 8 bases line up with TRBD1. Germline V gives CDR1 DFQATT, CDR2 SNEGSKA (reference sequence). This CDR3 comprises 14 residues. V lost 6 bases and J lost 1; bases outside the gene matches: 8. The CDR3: CSAISRTGSYEQYF. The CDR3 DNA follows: TGCAGTGCAATATCCCGGACAGGGTCCTACGAGCAGTACTTC.

CDR3 bases: TGTGCCAGTACCCCCCCGCCTAAGGACAATGAGCAGTTCTTC. It encodes CASTPPPKDNEQFF. This chain links TRBV19 with TRBJ2-1; D remains unclear. The CDR3 length is 14 residues. The germline V and J ends were trimmed by 7 bases and 5 bases, with 15 bases remaining between them. Germline-derived CDR1 and CDR2 are LNHDA and SQIVND (reference sequence). The whole variable domain, remainder taken from reference TRBV19 and TRBJ2-1, is DGGITQSPKYLFRKEGQNVTLSCEQNLNHDAMYWYRQDPGQGLRLIYYSQIVNDFQKGDIAEGYSVSREKKESFPLTVTSAQKNPTAFYLCASTPPPKDNEQFFGPGTRLTVL.

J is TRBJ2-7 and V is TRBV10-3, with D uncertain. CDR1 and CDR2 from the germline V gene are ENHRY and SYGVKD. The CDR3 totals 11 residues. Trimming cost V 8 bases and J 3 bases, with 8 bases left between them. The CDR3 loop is CAIQGGYEQYF. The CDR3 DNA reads TGTGCCATCCAAGGTGGCTACGAGCAGTACTTC.

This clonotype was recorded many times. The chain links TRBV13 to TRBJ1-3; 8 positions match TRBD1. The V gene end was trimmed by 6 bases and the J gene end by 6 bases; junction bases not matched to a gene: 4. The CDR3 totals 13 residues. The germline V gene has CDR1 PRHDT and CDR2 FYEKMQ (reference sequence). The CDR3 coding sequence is TGTGCCAGCAGGGGGACAGGCGAAAACACCATATATTTT. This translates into CASRGTGENTIYF.

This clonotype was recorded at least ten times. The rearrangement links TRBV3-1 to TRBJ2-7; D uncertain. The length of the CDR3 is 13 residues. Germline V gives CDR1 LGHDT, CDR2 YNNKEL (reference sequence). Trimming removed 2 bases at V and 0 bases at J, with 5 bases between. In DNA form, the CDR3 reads TGTGCCAGCAGCCAATCCCCCTCCTACGAGCAGTACTTC. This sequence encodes CASSQSPSYEQYF.

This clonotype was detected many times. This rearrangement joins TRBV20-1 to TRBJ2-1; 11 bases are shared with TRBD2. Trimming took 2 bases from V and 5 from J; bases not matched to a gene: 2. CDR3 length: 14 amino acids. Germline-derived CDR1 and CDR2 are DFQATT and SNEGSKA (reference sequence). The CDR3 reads CSARRLAGNNEQFF. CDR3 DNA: TGCAGTGCTAGAAGACTAGCGGGAAACAATGAGCAGTTCTTC.

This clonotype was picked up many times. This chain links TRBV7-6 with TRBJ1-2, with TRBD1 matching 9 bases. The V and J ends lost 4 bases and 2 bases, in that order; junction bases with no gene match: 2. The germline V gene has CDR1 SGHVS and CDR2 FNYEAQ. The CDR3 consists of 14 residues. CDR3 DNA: TGTGCCAGCAGCTCCGGGACAGGGAACTATGGCTACACCTTC. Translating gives CASSSGTGNYGYTF.

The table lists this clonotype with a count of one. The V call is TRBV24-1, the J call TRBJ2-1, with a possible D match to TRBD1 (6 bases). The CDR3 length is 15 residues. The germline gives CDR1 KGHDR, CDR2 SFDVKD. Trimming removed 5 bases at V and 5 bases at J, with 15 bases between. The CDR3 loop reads CATSGGQGLDNEQFF. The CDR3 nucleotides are TGTGCCACCAGTGGGGGTCAGGGGCTGGACAATGAGCAGTTCTTC.

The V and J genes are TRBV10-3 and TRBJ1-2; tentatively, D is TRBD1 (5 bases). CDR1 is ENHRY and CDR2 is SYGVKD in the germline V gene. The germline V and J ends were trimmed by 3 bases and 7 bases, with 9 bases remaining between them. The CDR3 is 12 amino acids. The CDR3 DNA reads TGTGCCATCAGTGACGGGGACTGTGGCTACACCTTC. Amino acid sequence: CAISDGDCGYTF.

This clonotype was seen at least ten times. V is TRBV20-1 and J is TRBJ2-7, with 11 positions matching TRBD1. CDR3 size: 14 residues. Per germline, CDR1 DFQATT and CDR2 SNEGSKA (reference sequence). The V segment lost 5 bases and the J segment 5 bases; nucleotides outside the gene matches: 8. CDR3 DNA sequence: TGCAGTGCTCTCTCGGACAGGGGGCTAAACGAGCAGTACTTC. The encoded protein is CSALSDRGLNEQYF.

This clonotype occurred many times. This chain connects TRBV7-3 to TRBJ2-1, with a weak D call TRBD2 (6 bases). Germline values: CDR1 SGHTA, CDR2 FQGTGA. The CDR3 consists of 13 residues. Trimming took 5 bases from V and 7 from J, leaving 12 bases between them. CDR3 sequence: CASSLGLLNEQFF. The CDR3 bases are TGTGCCAGCAGCCTGGGACTCCTGAATGAGCAGTTCTTC.

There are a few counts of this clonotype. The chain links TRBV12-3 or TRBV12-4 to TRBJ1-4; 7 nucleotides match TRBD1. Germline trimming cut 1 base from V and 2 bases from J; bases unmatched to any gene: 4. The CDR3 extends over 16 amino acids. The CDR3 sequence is CASSLGGGTTNEKLFF. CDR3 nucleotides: TGTGCCAGCAGTTTAGGAGGGGGCACTACTAATGAAAAACTGTTTTTT.

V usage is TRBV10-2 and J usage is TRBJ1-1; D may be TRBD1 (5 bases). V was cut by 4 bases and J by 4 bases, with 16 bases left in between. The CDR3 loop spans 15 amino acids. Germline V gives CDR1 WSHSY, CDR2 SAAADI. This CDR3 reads CASSAFGAIFTEAFF. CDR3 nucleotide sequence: TGCGCCAGCAGTGCTTTTGGGGCTATTTTCACTGAAGCTTTCTTT.

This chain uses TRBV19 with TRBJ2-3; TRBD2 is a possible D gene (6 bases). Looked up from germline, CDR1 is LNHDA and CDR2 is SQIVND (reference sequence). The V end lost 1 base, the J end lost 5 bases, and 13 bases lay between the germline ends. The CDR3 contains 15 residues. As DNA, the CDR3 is TGTGCCAGTAGTATAGCCGTGGGTAGCGGAGATACGCAGTATTTT. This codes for CASSIAVGSGDTQYF.

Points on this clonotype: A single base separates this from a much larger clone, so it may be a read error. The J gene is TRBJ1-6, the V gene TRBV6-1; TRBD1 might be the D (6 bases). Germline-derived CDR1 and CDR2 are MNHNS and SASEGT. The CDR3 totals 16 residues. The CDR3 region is CDSSTDRSSYNSPLHF. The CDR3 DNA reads TGTGACAGCAGTACGGACAGAAGCTCCTATAATTCACCCCTCCACTTT.

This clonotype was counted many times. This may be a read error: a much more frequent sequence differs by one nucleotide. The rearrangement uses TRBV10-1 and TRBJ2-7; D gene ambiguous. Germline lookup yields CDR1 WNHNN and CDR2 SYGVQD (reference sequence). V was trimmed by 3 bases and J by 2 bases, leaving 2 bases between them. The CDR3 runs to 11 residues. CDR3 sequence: CASSDTYEQYF. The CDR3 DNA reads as TGCGCCAGCAGTGACACCTACGAGCAGTACTTC.

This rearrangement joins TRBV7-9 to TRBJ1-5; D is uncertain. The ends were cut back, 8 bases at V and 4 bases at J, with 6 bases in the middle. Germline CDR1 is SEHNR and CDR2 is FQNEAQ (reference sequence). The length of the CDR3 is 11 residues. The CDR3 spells CASGENQPQHF. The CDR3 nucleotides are TGTGCCAGCGGCGAAAATCAGCCCCAGCATTTT.